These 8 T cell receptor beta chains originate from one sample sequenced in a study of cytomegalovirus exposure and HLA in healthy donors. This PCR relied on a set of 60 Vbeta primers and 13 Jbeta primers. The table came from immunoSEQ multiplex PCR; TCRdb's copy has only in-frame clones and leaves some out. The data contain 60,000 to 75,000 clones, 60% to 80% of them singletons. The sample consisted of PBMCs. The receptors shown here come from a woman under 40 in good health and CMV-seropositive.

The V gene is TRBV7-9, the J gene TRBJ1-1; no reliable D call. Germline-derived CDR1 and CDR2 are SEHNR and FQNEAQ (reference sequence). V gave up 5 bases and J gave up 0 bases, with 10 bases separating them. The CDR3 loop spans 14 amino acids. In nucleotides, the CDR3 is TGTGCCAGCAGCGCCCTACGAATGAACACTGAAGCTTTCTTT. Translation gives CASSALRMNTEAFF.

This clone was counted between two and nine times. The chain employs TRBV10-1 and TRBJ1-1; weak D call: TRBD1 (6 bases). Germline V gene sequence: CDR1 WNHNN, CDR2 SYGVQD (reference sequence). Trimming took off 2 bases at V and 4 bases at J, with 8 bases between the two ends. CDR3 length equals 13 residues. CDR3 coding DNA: TGCGCCAGCAGTGAGAGAGGGGGCACTGAAGCTTTCTTT. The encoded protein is CASSERGGTEAFF.

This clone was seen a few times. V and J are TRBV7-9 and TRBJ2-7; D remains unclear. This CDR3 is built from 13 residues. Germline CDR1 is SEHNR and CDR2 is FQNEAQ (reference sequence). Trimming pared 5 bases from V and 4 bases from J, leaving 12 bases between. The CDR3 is CASSRNGLYEQYF. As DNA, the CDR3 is TGTGCCAGCAGCCGTAACGGGTTATACGAGCAGTACTTC.

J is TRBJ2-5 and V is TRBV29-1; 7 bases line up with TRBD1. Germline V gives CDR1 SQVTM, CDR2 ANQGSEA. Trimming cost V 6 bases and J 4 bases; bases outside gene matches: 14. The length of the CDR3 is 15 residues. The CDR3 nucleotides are TGCAGCGTAGTCACCGGGACAGCCAACTCAGAGACCCAGTACTTC. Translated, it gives CSVVTGTANSETQYF.

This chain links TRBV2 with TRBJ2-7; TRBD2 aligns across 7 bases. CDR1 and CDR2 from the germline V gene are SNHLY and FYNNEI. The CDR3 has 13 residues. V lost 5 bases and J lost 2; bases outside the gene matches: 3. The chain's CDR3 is CASSPGTTYEQYF. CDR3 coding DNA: TGTGCCAGCAGTCCCGGGACTACCTACGAGCAGTACTTC. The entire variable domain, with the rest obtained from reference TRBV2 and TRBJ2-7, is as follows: EPEVTQTPSHQVTQMGQEVILRCVPISNHLYFYWYRQILGQKVEFLVSFYNNEISEKSEIFDDQFSVERPDGSNFTLKIRSTKLEDSAMYFCASSPGTTYEQYFGPGTRLTVT.

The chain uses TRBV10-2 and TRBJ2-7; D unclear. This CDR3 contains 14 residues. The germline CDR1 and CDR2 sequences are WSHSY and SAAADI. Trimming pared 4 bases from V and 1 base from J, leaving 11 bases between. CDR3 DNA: TGCGCCAGCAGTGGGGCAGGCCTTTCCTACGAGCAGTACTTC. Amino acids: CASSGAGLSYEQYF.

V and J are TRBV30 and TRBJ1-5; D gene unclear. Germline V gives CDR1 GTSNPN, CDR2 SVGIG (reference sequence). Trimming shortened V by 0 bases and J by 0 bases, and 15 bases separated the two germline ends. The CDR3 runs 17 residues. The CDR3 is CAWSVDRGPYSNQPQHF. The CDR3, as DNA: TGTGCCTGGAGTGTAGACCGGGGTCCCTATAGCAATCAGCCCCAGCATTTT.

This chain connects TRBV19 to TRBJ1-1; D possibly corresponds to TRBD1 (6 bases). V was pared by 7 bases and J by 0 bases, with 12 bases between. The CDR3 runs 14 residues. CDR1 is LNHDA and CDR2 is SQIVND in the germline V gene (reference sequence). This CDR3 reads CASTLTGMNTEAFF. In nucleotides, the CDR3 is TGTGCCAGTACCCTCACAGGGATGAACACTGAAGCTTTCTTT.